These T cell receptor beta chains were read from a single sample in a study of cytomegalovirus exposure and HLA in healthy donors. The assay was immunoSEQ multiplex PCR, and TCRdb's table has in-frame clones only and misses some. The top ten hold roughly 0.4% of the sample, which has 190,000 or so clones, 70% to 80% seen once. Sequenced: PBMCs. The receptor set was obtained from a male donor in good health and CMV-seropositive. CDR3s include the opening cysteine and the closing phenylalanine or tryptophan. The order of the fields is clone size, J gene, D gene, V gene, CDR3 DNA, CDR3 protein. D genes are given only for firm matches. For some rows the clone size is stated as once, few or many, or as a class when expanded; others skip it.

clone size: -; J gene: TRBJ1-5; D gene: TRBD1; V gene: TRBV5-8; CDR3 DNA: TGTGCCAGCAGCTTAGGGACAGATAGCAATCAGCCCCAGCATTTT; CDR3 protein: CASSLGTDSNQPQHF
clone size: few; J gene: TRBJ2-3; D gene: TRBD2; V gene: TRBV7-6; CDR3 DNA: TGTGCCAGCAGCTTAGCCTGGACTAGCGGGAGCACAGATACGCAGTATTTT; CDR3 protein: CASSLAWTSGSTDTQYF
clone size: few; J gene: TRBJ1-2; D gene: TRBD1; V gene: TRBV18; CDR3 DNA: TGTGCCAGCTCCGGGGACAGGGGGTCGTTTTCCACCTTC; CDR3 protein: CASSGDRGSFSTF
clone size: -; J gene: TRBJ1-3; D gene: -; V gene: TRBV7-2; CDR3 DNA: TGTGCCAGCAGCTTAGTGGCTGGCTCTGGAAACACCATATATTTT; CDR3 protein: CASSLVAGSGNTIYF
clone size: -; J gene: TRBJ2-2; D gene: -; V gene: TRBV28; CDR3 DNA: TGTGCCAGCAGAGGAGCAGGGGCGGCCGGGGAGCTGTTTTTT; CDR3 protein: CASRGAGAAGELFF
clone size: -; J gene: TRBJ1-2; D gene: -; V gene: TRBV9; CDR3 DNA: TGTGCCAGCAGTGATCGAACGGGGGGAGGAGATGGCTACACCTTC; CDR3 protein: CASSDRTGGGDGYTF
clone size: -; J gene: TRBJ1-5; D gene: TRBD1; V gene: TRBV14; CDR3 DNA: TGTGCCAGCAGCCACCGGGGGACAGGGACTCGGCCCCAGCATTTT; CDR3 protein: CASSHRGTGTRPQHF
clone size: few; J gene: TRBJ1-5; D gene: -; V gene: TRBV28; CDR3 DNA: TGTGCCAGCAGTTTTTCGGGGGGCGGTTTTCAGCCCCAGCATTTT; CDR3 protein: CASSFSGGGFQPQHF
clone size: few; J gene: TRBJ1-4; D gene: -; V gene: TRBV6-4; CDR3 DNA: TGTGCCAGCAGTGGACGAGACGGGGGGAAACTGTTTTTT; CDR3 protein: CASSGRDGGKLFF
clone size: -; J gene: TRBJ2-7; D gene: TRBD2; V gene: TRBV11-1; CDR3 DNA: TGTGCCAGCCGCCCCAGGGGTAGCGGGGACTACGAGCAGTACTTC; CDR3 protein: CASRPRGSGDYEQYF
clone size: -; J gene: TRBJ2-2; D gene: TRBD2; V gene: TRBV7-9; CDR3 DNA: TGTGCCAGCAGCTTCGGGACTACGGTCACCGGGGAGCTGTTTTTT; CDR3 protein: CASSFGTTVTGELFF